This entry features one T cell receptor (beta chain) sequence. Germline assignment: CDR1 MNHNY and CDR2 SVGAGI (reference sequence). The CDR3 loop spans 12 amino acids. V lost 6 bases to trimming and J lost 6 bases, with 9 bases between them. Using immunoSEQ multiplex PCR, the repertoire was profiled, and TCRdb retains in-frame clones only, with some absent. The sample records under 150,000 clones, 84% being singletons. The data stem from a study of blood T cell repertoires in COVID-19. Overall study: Samples came from the United States, Italy and Spain, spanning acute and convalescent COVID-19. The cDNA or gDNA used as material had been derived from T cells, B-cell-depleted T cells, or PBMCs.

Participants were aged roughly 18 to 89 years from approximately 24 US areas. The TCR comes from a man in his forties with acute COVID-19. The material sequenced was PBMCs or T cells enriched from blood (not recorded which). This rearrangement joins TRBV6-6 to TRBJ1-5; D uncertain. The CDR3 reads CASSLDSQPQHF. CDR3 sequence (DNA): TGTGCCAGCAGCCTCGACTCTCAGCCCCAGCATTTT.